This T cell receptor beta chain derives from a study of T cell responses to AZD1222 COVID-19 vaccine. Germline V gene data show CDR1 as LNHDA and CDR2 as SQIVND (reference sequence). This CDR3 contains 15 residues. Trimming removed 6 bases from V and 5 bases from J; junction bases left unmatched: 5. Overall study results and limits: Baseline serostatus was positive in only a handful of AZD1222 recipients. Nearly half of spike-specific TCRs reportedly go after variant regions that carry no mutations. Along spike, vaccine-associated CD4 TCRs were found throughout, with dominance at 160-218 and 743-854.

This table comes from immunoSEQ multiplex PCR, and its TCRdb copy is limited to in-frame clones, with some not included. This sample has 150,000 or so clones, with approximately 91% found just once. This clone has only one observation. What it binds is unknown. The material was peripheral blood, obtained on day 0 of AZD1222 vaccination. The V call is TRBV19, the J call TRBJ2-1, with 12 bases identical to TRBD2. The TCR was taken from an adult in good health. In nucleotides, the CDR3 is TGTGCCAGTAGCGGTACTAGCGGGGGGAACAATGAGCAGTTCTTC. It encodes CASSGTSGGNNEQFF. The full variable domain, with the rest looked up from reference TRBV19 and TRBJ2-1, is DGGITQSPKYLFRKEGQNVTLSCEQNLNHDAMYWYRQDPGQGLRLIYYSQIVNDFQKGDIAEGYSVSREKKESFPLTVTSAQKNPTAFYLCASSGTSGGNNEQFFGPGTRLTVL.